What follows are 18 T cell receptor beta chains derived from one specimen sequenced in a study of memory CD4+ T cells and cytomegalovirus serostatus. Single viable CD3+CD4+CD8-CD45RO+ cells were sorted as the memory CD4+ T cells. Only in-frame clones appear in the TCRdb table, and some are missing; sequencing was by immunoSEQ multiplex PCR. The table records fewer than 90,000 clones, roughly 78% of them present only once. Material for sequencing was memory CD4+ T cells from blood. The source is an adult in good health and CMV-seropositive.

This clone appeared a few times. The chain is built from TRBV2 and TRBJ1-1, with 7 bases aligning to TRBD1. This CDR3 has 13 amino acids. The V gene end was trimmed by 9 bases and the J gene end by 5 bases; junction bases not matched to a gene: 9. The germline V gene encodes CDR1 SNHLY and CDR2 FYNNEI. CDR3 sequence: CASLRDSITEAFF. The CDR3 region has the DNA TGTGCCAGTCTCCGGGACAGCATTACTGAAGCTTTCTTT.

In its sample, this clone was seen a few times. The rearrangement joins TRBV6-1 to TRBJ1-5; 8 bases align to TRBD1. The V and J ends lost 2 bases and 1 base, in that order; junction bases with no gene match: 4. Germline lookup yields CDR1 MNHNS and CDR2 SASEGT. The CDR3 sequence is 16 residues long. CDR3 nucleotides: TGTGCCAGCAGTGAACAGGGGGCACGGAGCAATCAGCCCCAGCATTTT. As protein: CASSEQGARSNQPQHF.

This clone was counted between two and nine times. The chain joins TRBV7-8 to TRBJ2-7; D is unresolved. Germline CDR1 is SGHVS and CDR2 is FQNEAQ. The germline V and J ends were trimmed by 2 bases and 5 bases, with 10 bases remaining between them. CDR3 length equals 13 residues. CDR3 loop: CASSLRADDEQYV. The DNA for the CDR3 is TGTGCCAGCAGCTTACGGGCCGACGACGAGCAGTACGTC.

The gene calls are TRBV6-6 and TRBJ2-7; D ambiguous. The germline V gene has CDR1 MNHNY and CDR2 SVGAGI (reference sequence). The CDR3 loop spans 11 amino acids. V lost 7 bases to trimming and J lost 4 bases, with 8 bases between them. The chain's CDR3 is CASTASYEQYV. The DNA of the CDR3 is TGTGCCAGCACCGCAAGTTACGAGCAGTACGTC.

This chain uses TRBV5-6 with TRBJ1-2; TRBD1 aligns across 8 bases. This CDR3 comprises 15 residues. V trimming: 4 bases; J trimming: 5 bases; junction bases outside the gene matches: 10. Germline values: CDR1 SGHDT, CDR2 YYEEEE. Written as DNA, the CDR3 is TGTGCCAGCAGCCCCGGGACAGGACGCCTTTATGGCTACACCTTC. Protein sequence: CASSPGTGRLYGYTF.

This clone was detected a few times. As DNA, the CDR3 is TGTGCCAGCAGTCAACCCCGTTCGTTCCCCCCAACAGGGGTGGGGATAGGGAAGCAGTACTTC. It translates to CASSQPRSFPPTGVGIGKQYF. V gene TRBV27 combines with J gene TRBJ2-7, with 7 bases matching TRBD1. The CDR3 extends over 21 amino acids. Germline V gene sequence: CDR1 MNHEY, CDR2 SMNVEV (reference sequence). V lost 5 bases and J lost 8; bases outside the gene matches: 33.

This chain connects TRBV28 to TRBJ1-1, with 8 bases identical to TRBD1. V shed 5 bases, J shed 3 bases, and the junction held 8 bases outside the gene matches. Germline CDR1 MDHEN, CDR2 SYDVKM. This CDR3 has 15 residues. In DNA, the CDR3 is TGTGCCAGCAGTAGTACTGGACAGGGACACACTGAAGCTTTCTTT. It is translated as CASSSTGQGHTEAFF.

The rearrangement uses TRBV6-1 and TRBJ2-7; no definite D call. Trimming removed 3 bases from V and 4 bases from J, with 4 bases in between. The CDR3 spans 11 residues. CDR1 is MNHNS, CDR2 SASEGT, per germline. In DNA, the CDR3 is TGTGCCAGCAGTGATGCTTACGAGCAGTACTTC. It encodes CASSDAYEQYF.

V is TRBV7-9 and J is TRBJ1-2; D gene ambiguous. With 5 bases removed from V and 4 bases from J, the gap between germline ends came to 11 bases. From germline, CDR1 is SEHNR and CDR2 FQNEAQ (reference sequence). The CDR3 is 13 amino acids. CDR3 DNA sequence: TGTGCCAGCAGCCCCGGGGTCGTCTATGGCTACACCTTC. Amino acids: CASSPGVVYGYTF.

The chain carries TRBV30 and TRBJ1-5, with TRBD1 as a possible D gene (5 bases). Germline assignment: CDR1 GTSNPN and CDR2 SVGIG (reference sequence). The CDR3 totals 15 residues. Trimming cost V 3 bases and J 1 base, with 13 bases left between them. CDR3 residues: CAWSPGGRSNQPQHF. CDR3 sequence (DNA): TGTGCCTGGAGCCCCGGGGGAAGGAGCAATCAGCCCCAGCATTTT.

V usage is TRBV7-2 and J usage is TRBJ2-5, with TRBD1 matching over 7 bases. CDR1 SGHTA and CDR2 FQGNSA come from the germline V gene. The V and J ends lost 4 bases and 2 bases, in that order; junction bases with no gene match: 7. The CDR3 runs to 15 residues. The CDR3 DNA follows: TGTGCCAGCAGCTCCCTTCCGGGACAGCAAGAGACCCAGTACTTC. Translation gives CASSSLPGQQETQYF.

Here the CDR3 reads CAWNRGETGANVLTF. As DNA, the CDR3 is TGTGCCTGGAATCGGGGGGAGACTGGGGCCAACGTCCTGACTTTC. The V gene is TRBV30, the J gene TRBJ2-6; TRBD2 matches at 7 bases. This CDR3 has 15 amino acids. Germline V gives CDR1 GTSNPN, CDR2 SVGIG (reference sequence). V lost 4 bases to trimming and J lost 2 bases; unmatched junction nucleotides: 5. Complete variable domain (other parts from reference TRBV30 and TRBJ2-6): SQTIHQWPATLVQPVGSPLSLECTVEGTSNPNLYWYRQAAGRGLQLLFYSVGIGQISSEVPQNLSASRPQDRQFILSSKKLLLSDSGFYLCAWNRGETGANVLTFGAGSRLTVL.

This sequence joins TRBV19 and TRBJ1-2; unclear D gene. The V end lost 1 base, the J end lost 7 bases, and 16 bases lay between the germline ends. Germline V gene lookup returns CDR1 LNHDA and CDR2 SQIVND (reference sequence). CDR3 length equals 15 residues. In nucleotides, the CDR3 is TGTGCCAGTAGTATAGCCTCAGGAGCGGCCACTGGCTACACCTTC. Its protein is CASSIASGAATGYTF.

This sequence joins TRBV18 and TRBJ2-5; 11 bases fit TRBD2. Germline lookup yields CDR1 KGHSH and CDR2 LQKENI. V trimming: 4 bases; J trimming: 5 bases; junction bases outside the gene matches: 12. CDR3 length: 17 residues. CDR3 sequence (DNA): TGTGCCAGCTCACGCGCATCACCGGGACTAGCGGACGAGACCCAGTACTTC. Amino acids: CASSRASPGLADETQYF.

The table lists this clone with a few counts. This chain connects TRBV18 to TRBJ1-1, with D uncertain. V lost 0 bases, J lost 3 bases, and 11 bases lay in between. This CDR3 has 15 amino acids. Germline V gene data show CDR1 as KGHSH and CDR2 as LQKENI. In DNA form, the CDR3 reads TGTGCCAGCTCACCACCGCGGCAATCCGACACTGAAGCTTTCTTT. Translating gives CASSPPRQSDTEAFF.

On this clone: The sample holds other DNA sequences that translate to the same CDR3. The chain couples TRBV2 to TRBJ2-1, with D unclear. Germline CDR1 and CDR2: SNHLY and FYNNEI. The CDR3 contains 12 residues. Between the trimmed V and J ends, which lost 4 bases and 8 bases, there was a span of 9 bases. CDR3 sequence (DNA): TGTGCCAGCAGTGGGCAGGTAGATGAGCAGTTCTTC. Its protein product is CASSGQVDEQFF.

In this sample, this clone turned up once. The chain recombines TRBV29-1 with TRBJ1-3; D is perhaps TRBD1 (5 bases). Germline CDR1 and CDR2: SQVTM and ANQGSEA. This CDR3 spans 13 amino acids. V gave up 3 bases and J gave up 7 bases, with 13 bases separating them. The CDR3 spells CSVDSGLRNTIYF. CDR3 bases: TGCAGCGTTGACTCAGGGCTTAGGAACACCATATATTTT.

This clone was seen only a few times. J is TRBJ2-1 and V is TRBV6-6, with D unclear. Between the trimmed V and J ends, which lost 6 bases and 6 bases, there was a span of 15 bases. CDR1 and CDR2 (germline): MNHNY, SVGAGI (reference sequence). This CDR3 is 14 amino acids long. Here the CDR3 DNA reads TGTGCCAGCAGCCAGGCCATCTCCGTCAATGAGCAGTTCTTC. It encodes CASSQAISVNEQFF.